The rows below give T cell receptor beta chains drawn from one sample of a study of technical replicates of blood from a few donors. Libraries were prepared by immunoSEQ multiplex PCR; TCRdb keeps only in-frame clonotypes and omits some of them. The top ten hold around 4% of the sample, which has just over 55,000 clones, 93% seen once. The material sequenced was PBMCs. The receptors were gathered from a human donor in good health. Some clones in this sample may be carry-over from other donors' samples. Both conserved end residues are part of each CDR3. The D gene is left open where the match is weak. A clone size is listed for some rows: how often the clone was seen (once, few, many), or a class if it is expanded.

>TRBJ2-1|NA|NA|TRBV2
CASRGVVGNEQFF
TGTGCCAGCAGAGGAGTGGTCGGCAATGAGCAGTTCTTC
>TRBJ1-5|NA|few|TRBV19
CASSIVRGGSNQPQHF
TGTGCCAGTAGTATAGTCCGCGGGGGCTCCAATCAGCCCCAGCATTTT
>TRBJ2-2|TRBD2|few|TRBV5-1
CASSLQTSGGGGGELFF
TGCGCCAGCAGCCTCCAGACTAGCGGGGGAGGTGGCGGGGAGCTGTTTTTT
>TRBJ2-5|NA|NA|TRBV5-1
CASSLDNRAETQYF
TGCGCCAGCAGCTTGGATAACAGGGCAGAGACCCAGTACTTC
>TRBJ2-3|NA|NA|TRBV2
CASSPGTQSTDTQYF
TGTGCCAGCAGCCCCGGGACTCAGAGCACAGATACGCAGTATTTT
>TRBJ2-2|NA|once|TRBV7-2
CASSSDYLSGELFF
TGTGCCAGCAGCTCGGACTACCTCAGCGGGGAGCTGTTTTTT
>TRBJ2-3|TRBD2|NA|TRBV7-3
CASSLAGGPASTQYF
TGTGCCAGCAGCTTAGCGGGGGGGCCGGCGAGTACGCAGTATTTT
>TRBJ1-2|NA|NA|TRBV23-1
CASSQSPGLSSNYGYTF
TGCGCCAGCAGTCAATCCCCCGGACTTAGCTCTAACTATGGCTACACCTTC
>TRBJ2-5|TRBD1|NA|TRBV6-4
CASSDSGNRGHGETQYF
TGTGCCAGCAGTGACTCAGGAAACAGGGGGCATGGAGAGACCCAGTACTTC
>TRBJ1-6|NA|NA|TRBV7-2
CASSLVLGQYNSPLHF
TGTGCCAGCAGCTTAGTACTTGGACAGTATAATTCACCCCTCCACTTT
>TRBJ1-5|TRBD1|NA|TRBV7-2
CASSRTGGFDQPQHF
TGTGCCAGCAGCAGGACAGGGGGGTTTGATCAGCCCCAGCATTTT
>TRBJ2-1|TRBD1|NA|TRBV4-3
CASSHGTGYNEQFF
TGCGCCAGCAGCCACGGGACAGGCTACAATGAGCAGTTCTTC
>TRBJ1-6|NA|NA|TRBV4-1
CASSQAEEGLGNSPLHF
TGCGCCAGCAGCCAAGCGGAGGAGGGGTTGGGTAATTCACCCCTCCACTTT
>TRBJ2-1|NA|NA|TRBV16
CASSQEGFSYNEQFF
TGTGCCAGCAGCCAGGAGGGATTCTCCTACAATGAGCAGTTCTTC
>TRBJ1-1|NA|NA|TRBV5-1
CASSLGAGSDTEAFF
TGCGCCAGCAGCCTGGGGGCAGGGTCGGACACTGAAGCTTTCTTT
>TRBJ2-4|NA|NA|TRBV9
CASSRTDDIEIQYF
TGTGCCAGCTCTCGGACAGACGATATAGAAATTCAGTACTTC
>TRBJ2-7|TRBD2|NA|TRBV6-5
CASSYTILAGVYEQYF
TGTGCCAGCAGTTACACCATCCTGGCGGGAGTCTACGAGCAGTACTTC
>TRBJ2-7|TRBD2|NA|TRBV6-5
CASSSRTSGTRYEQYF
TGTGCCAGCAGTTCGAGGACTAGCGGGACCCGCTACGAGCAGTACTTC
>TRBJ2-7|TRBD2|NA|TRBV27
CASKGLAGDLYGYEQYF
TGTGCCAGCAAAGGGCTAGCGGGAGATCTTTACGGGTACGAGCAGTACTTC
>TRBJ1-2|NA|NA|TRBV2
CASSESRGNYGYTF
TGTGCCAGCAGTGAGTCCAGGGGTAACTATGGCTACACCTTC
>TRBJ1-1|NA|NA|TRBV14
CASSQVRPQGSEAFF
TGTGCCAGCAGCCAAGTTCGGCCCCAGGGTTCTGAAGCTTTCTTT
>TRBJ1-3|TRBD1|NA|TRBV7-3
CASSLQGAGNTIYF
TGTGCCAGCAGCTTACAGGGGGCTGGAAACACCATATATTTT
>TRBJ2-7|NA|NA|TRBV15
CATSRALYSYEQYF
TGTGCCACCAGCAGAGCACTATACTCCTACGAGCAGTACTTC
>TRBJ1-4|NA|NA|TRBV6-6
CASSGDKRINEKLFF
TGTGCCAGCAGTGGGGACAAGAGGATAAATGAAAAACTGTTTTTT
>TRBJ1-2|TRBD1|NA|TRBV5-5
CASSLEDRGKGYTF
TGTGCCAGCAGCTTGGAAGACAGGGGAAAGGGCTACACCTTC
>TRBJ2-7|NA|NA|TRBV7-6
CASGRGTGQNYEQYF
TGTGCCAGCGGGAGAGGCACGGGACAAAACTACGAGCAGTACTTC
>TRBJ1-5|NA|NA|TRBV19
CASSITSGNQPQHF
TGTGCCAGTAGTATAACTTCAGGGAATCAGCCCCAGCATTTT
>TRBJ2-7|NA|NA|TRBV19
CASSTQGRGSYEQYF
TGTGCCAGTAGTACCCAGGGGAGGGGATCCTACGAGCAGTACTTC
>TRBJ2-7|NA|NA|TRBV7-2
CASSLALVEVYEQYF
TGTGCCAGCAGCTTAGCGCTAGTGGAAGTCTACGAGCAGTACTTC
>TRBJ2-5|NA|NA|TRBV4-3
CASSGGAETQYF
TGCGCCAGCAGCGGGGGGGCAGAGACCCAGTACTTC
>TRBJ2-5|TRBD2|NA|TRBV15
CATSRGTSGTETQYF
TGTGCCACCAGCAGAGGGACTAGCGGGACGGAGACCCAGTACTTC
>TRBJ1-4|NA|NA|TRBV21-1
CACRMREDEKLFF
TGTGCCTGCAGGATGAGGGAAGACGAAAAACTGTTTTTT
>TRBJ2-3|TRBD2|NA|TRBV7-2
CASSSSGGRTDTQYF
TGTGCCAGCAGCTCGAGCGGGGGGCGCACAGATACGCAGTATTTT
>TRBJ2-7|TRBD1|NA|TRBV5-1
CASSRDRAYEQYF
TGCGCCAGCAGCCGGGACAGAGCCTACGAGCAGTACTTC
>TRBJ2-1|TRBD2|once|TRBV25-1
CASSERGTPLAGEQFF
TGTGCCAGCAGTGAAAGGGGGACACCGCTAGCGGGAGAGCAGTTCTTC
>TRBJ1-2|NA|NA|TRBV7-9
CASSPRTAIYGYTF
TGTGCCAGCAGCCCCCGGACAGCCATCTATGGCTACACCTTC
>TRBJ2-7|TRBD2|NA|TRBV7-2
CASSPRGGRGAYEQYF
TGTGCCAGCAGCCCCCGAGGCGGGAGGGGGGCCTACGAGCAGTACTTC
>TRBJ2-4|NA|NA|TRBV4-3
CASSQVAGKNIQYF
TGCGCCAGCAGCCAAGTCGCAGGCAAAAACATTCAGTACTTC
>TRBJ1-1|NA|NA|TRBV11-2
CASSIRGLNTEAFF
TGTGCCAGCAGTATAAGGGGATTGAACACTGAAGCTTTCTTT
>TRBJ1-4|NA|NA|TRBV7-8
CASSLRTTGEKLFF
TGTGCCAGCAGCTTGAGAACCACGGGGGAAAAACTGTTTTTT
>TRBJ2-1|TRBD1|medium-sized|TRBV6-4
CASSLQGDSYNEQFF
TGTGCCAGCAGTTTACAGGGGGACTCCTACAATGAGCAGTTCTTC